This T cell receptor beta chain was recorded in a study of T cells after yellow fever vaccination. Study information: Fractions with few cells were prepared using SMART-Seq v4 Ultra Low Input.

Of note for this clonotype: What it binds is unknown.

V lost 2 bases to trimming and J lost 5 bases, with 12 bases between them. CDR1 and CDR2 from the germline V gene are MNHNY and SVGAGI (reference sequence). The CDR3 is 14 amino acids. Notes on the study in general: Clones that expanded after primary vaccination mostly reappeared after the booster (roughly 95% CD4, around 87% CD8). Contamination of FACS-sorted repertoires by abundant clonotypes from the bulk population could occur.

As TCR cDNA was made by 5'RACE template switching, a universal primer site and UMIs were added. TCRdb reprocessed the 5' RACE reads with MiXCR, giving one entry per CDR3 protein. The sample includes about 350,000 distinct CDR3 sequences, roughly an eighth of them seen just once. The rearrangement uses TRBV6-6 and TRBJ1-2; possibly TRBD1 for D (6 bases). The TCR originated in a man between 18 and 29 years old who received the YFV17D yellow fever vaccine. The starting material was CD4+ T cells sorted from PBMCs, obtained 15 days after the yellow fever booster vaccination. DNA for the CDR3: TGTGCCAGCAGTTACGGGGGGGGCCTTTATGGCTACACCTTC. Translating it yields CASSYGGGLYGYTF.